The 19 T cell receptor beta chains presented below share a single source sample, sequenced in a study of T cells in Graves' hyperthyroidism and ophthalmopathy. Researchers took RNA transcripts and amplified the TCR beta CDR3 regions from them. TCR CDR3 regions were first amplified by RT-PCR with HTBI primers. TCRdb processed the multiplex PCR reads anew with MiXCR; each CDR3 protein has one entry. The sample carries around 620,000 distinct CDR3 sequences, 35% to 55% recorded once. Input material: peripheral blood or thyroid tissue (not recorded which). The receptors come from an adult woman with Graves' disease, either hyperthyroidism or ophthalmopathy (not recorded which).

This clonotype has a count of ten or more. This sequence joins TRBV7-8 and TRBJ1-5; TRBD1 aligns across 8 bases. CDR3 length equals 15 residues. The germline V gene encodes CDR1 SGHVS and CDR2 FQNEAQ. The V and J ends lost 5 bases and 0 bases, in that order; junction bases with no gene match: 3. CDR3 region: CASSLGQDSNQPQHF. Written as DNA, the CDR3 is TGTGCCAGCAGCCTGGGACAGGATAGCAATCAGCCCCAGCATTTT. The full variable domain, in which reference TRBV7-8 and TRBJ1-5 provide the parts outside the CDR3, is GAGVSQSPRYKVAKRGQDVALRCDPISGHVSLFWYQQALGQGPEFLTYFQNEAQLDKSGLPSDRFFAERPEGSVSTLKIQRTQQEDSAVYLCASSLGQDSNQPQHFGDGTRLSIL.

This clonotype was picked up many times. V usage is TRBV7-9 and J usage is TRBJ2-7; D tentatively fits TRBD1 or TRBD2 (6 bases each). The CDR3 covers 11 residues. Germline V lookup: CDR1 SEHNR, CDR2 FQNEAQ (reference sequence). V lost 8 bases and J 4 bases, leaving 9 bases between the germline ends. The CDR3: CASGGPYEQYF. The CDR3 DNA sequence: TGTGCCAGCGGGGGGCCATACGAGCAGTACTTC.

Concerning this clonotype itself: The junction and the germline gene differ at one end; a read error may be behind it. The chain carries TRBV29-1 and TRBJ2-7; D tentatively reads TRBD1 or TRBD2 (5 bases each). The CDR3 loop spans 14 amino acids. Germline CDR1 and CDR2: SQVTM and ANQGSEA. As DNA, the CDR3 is TGCAGCGTTGAAGTAGGGACCACAACCGGGGAGCTGTACTTC. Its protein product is CSVEVGTTTGELYF.

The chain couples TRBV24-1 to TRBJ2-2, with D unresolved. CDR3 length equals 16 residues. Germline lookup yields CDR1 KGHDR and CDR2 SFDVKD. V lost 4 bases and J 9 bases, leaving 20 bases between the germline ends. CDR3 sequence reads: CATSDPSPTRDRELFF. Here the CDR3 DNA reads TGTGCCACCAGTGACCCCTCCCCGACAAGAGACCGGGAGCTGTTTTTT.

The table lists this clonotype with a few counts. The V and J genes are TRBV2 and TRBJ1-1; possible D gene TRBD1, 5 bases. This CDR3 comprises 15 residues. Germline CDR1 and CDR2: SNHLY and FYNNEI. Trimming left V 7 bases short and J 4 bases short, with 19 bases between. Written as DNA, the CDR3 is TGTGCCAGCACAAAAGCAGGGAGGACTGCCACTGAAGCTTTCTTT. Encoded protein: CASTKAGRTATEAFF.

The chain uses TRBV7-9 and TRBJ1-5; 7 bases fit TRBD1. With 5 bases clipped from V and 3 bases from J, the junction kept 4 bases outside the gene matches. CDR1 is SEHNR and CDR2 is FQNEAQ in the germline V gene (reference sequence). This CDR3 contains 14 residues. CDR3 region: CASSAGQSNQPQHF. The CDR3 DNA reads TGTGCCAGCAGCGCGGGACAGTCCAATCAGCCCCAGCATTTT.

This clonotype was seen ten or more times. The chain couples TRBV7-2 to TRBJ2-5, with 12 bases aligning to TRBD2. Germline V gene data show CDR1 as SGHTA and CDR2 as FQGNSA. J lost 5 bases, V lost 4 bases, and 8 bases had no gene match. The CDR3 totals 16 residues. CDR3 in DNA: TGTGCCAGCAGCTGGAATCTAGCGGGAGGGTGGGAGACCCAGTACTTC. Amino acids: CASSWNLAGGWETQYF. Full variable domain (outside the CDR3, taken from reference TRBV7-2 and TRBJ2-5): GAGVSQSPSNKVTEKGKDVELRCDPISGHTALYWYRQSLGQGLEFLIYFQGNSAPDKSGLPSDRFSAERTGGSVSTLTIQRTQQEDSAVYLCASSWNLAGGWETQYFGPGTRLLVL.

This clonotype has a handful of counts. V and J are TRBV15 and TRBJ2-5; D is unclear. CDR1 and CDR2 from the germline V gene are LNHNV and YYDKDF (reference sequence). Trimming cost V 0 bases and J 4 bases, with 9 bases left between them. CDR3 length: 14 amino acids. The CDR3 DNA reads TGTGCCACCAGCAGAGAAGGGCCCGTAGAGACCCAGTACTTC. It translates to CATSREGPVETQYF. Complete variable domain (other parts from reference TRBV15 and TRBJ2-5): DAMVIQNPRYQVTQFGKPVTLSCSQTLNHNVMYWYQQKSSQAPKLLFHYYDKDFNNEADTPDNFQSRRPNTSFCFLDIRSPGLGDTAMYLCATSREGPVETQYFGPGTRLLVL.

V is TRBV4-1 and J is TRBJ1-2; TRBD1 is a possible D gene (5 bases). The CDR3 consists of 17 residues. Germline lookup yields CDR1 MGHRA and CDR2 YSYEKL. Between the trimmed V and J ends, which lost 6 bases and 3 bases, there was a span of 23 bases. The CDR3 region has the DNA TGCGCCAGCAGACGGGGACTAGCGGGAGCCAACTACTATGGCTACACCTTC. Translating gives CASRRGLAGANYYGYTF.

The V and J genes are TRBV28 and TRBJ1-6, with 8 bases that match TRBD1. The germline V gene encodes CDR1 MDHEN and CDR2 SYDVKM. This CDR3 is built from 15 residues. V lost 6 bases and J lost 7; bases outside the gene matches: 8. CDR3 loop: CASRRGQGGNSPLHF. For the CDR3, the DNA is TGTGCCAGCAGACGTGGACAGGGCGGGAATTCACCCCTCCACTTT.

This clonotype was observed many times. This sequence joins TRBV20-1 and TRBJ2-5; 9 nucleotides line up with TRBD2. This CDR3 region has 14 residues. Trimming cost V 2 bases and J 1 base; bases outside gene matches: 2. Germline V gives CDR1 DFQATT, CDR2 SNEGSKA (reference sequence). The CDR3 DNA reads TGCAGTGCTAGACTAGCGGGGATCCAAGAGACCCAGTACTTC. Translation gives CSARLAGIQETQYF.

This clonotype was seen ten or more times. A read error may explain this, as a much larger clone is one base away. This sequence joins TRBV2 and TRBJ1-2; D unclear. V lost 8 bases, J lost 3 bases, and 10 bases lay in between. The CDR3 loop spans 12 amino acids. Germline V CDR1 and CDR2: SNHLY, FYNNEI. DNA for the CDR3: TGTGCCAGCGATCGCGAGGACTATGGCTACACCTTC. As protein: CASDREDYGYTF.

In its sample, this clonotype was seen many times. CDR3 in amino acids: CAITELGNTEAFF. Written as DNA, the CDR3 is TGTGCCATCACCGAATTAGGGAACACTGAAGCTTTCTTT. V usage is TRBV10-3 and J usage is TRBJ1-1; D unclear. The CDR3 is 13 residues long. Germline CDR1 reads ENHRY; CDR2 reads SYGVKD. V was clipped by 7 bases and J by 1 base, with 10 bases between them.

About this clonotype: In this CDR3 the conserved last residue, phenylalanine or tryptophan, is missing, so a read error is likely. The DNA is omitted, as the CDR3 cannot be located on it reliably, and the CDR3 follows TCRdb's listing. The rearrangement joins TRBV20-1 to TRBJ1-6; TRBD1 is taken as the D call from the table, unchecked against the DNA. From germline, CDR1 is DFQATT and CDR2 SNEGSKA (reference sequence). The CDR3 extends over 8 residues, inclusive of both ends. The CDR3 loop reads CSAHTPVR.

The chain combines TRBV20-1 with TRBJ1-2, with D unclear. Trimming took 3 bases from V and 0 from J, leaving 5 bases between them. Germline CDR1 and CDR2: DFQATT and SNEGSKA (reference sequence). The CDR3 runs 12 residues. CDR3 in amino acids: CSASSANYGYTF. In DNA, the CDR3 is TGCAGTGCTAGTAGCGCTAACTATGGCTACACCTTC.

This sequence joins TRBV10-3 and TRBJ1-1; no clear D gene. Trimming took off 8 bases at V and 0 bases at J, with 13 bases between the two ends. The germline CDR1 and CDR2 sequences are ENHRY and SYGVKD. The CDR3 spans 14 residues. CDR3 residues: CAIGGEVLNTEAFF. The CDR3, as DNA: TGTGCCATCGGTGGCGAAGTCCTGAACACTGAAGCTTTCTTT.

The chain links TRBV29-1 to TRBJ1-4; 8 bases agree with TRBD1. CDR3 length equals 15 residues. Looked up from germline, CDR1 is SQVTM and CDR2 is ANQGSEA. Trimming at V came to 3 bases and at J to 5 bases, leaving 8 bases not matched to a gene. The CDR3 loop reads CSVDQGATWNEKLFF. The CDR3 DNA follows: TGCAGCGTTGATCAGGGGGCGACGTGGAATGAAAAACTGTTTTTT.

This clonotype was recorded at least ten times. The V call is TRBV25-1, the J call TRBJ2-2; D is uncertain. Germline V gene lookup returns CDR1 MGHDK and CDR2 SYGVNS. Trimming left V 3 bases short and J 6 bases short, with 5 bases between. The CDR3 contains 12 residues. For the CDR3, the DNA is TGTGCCAGCAGTGAGTTAGCCGGGGAGCTGTTTTTT. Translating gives CASSELAGELFF. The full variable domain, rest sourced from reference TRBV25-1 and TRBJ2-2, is EADIYQTPRYLVIGTGKKITLECSQTMGHDKMYWYQQDPGMELHLIHYSYGVNSTEKGDLSSESTVSRIRTEHFPLTLESARPSHTSQYLCASSELAGELFFGEGSRLTVL.

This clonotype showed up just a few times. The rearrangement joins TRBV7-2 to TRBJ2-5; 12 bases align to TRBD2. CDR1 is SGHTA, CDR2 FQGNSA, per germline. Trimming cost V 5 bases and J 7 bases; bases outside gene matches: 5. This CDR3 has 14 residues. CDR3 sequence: CASSPTSGSMTQYF. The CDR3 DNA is TGTGCCAGCAGCCCGACTAGCGGGAGTATGACCCAGTACTTC.